Shown below are 32 T cell receptor beta chains from a single sample sequenced in a study of T cell responses to AZD1222 COVID-19 vaccine. The data were produced by immunoSEQ multiplex PCR, yet TCRdb's version contains in-frame clones alone and is incomplete. Among roughly 140,000 clones listed, 88% were seen once. The source material was peripheral blood, sampled 28 days after the second AZD1222 dose. These receptors were taken from an adult who received the AZD1222 COVID-19 vaccine.

V usage is TRBV11-1 and J usage is TRBJ2-7; tentative D call: TRBD1 (5 bases). Looked up from germline, CDR1 is SGHAT and CDR2 is FQDESV (reference sequence). CDR3 length equals 16 residues. Trimming removed 1 base at V and 2 bases at J, with 15 bases between. CDR3 in DNA: TGTGCCAGCAGCTTAGTTCCAGGGTTAGGGACCTACGAGCAGTACTTC. Protein product: CASSLVPGLGTYEQYF.

The genes are TRBV5-1 and TRBJ2-7; D is ambiguous. Germline CDR1 and CDR2: SGHRS and YFSETQ. Trimming shortened V by 0 bases and J by 2 bases, and 12 bases separated the two germline ends. The CDR3 totals 15 residues. The CDR3 protein is CASSLGQARTYEQYF. The CDR3 nucleotides are TGCGCCAGCAGCTTGGGGCAGGCAAGAACCTACGAGCAGTACTTC.

This rearrangement joins TRBV5-8 to TRBJ1-5; D is uncertain. The CDR3 extends over 13 amino acids. With 3 bases removed from V and 7 bases from J, the gap between germline ends came to 11 bases. Germline loops: CDR1 SGHTS, CDR2 YDEGEE. The CDR3 coding sequence is TGTGCCAGCAGCTCGGAGGAGAGGCAGCCCCAGCATTTT. Its translation: CASSSEERQPQHF.

The chain joins TRBV5-1 to TRBJ2-2; 8 positions agree with TRBD1. Per germline, CDR1 SGHRS and CDR2 YFSETQ. Germline trimming cut 0 bases from V and 6 bases from J; bases unmatched to any gene: 7. CDR3 length: 16 residues. CDR3 loop: CASSLVAGGNPGELFF. As DNA, the CDR3 is TGCGCCAGCAGCTTGGTGGCAGGGGGCAATCCCGGGGAGCTGTTTTTT.

The chain is built from TRBV10-3 and TRBJ2-3, with TRBD2 matching 11 bases. After removal of 9 bases from V and 0 bases from J, the junction contained 11 bases not matched to a gene. Germline V lookup: CDR1 ENHRY, CDR2 SYGVKD. This CDR3 is 17 amino acids long. For the CDR3, the DNA is TGTGCCATGAGAACGGGACTAGCGGAGGGGAGCACAGATACGCAGTATTTT. This gives the protein CAMRTGLAEGSTDTQYF.

This clone was found once. This chain links TRBV9 with TRBJ2-1, with 8 bases matching TRBD1. From germline, CDR1 is SGDLS and CDR2 YYNGEE. V was pared by 3 bases and J by 4 bases, with 6 bases of the junction left unmatched. This CDR3 contains 15 residues. CDR3 DNA sequence: TGTGCCAGCAGCGCCGGGACAGGTGGATACAATGAGCAGTTCTTC. Its translation: CASSAGTGGYNEQFF.

The V and J genes are TRBV3-1 (or the pseudogene TRBV3-2) and TRBJ1-1; weak D call: TRBD1 (5 bases). This CDR3 region has 14 residues. Germline lookup yields CDR1 LGHDT and CDR2 YNNKEL (reference sequence). V shed 4 bases and J shed 1 base, with 10 bases lying between them. CDR3 sequence (DNA): TGTGCCAGCAGCCTCTTCGACAGGAACACTGAAGCTTTCTTT. This encodes CASSLFDRNTEAFF.

The chain joins TRBV18 to TRBJ1-2; D perhaps matches TRBD1 (5 bases). CDR1 KGHSH and CDR2 LQKENI come from the germline V gene. V was shortened by 2 bases and J by 0 bases, with 10 bases between the two germline ends. This CDR3 comprises 15 residues. The CDR3 reads CASSPGAAPNYGYTF. As DNA, the CDR3 is TGTGCCAGCTCACCAGGGGCAGCCCCTAACTATGGCTACACCTTC.

This clone occurred a few times. The chain couples TRBV4-1 to TRBJ1-5; TRBD1 matches at 7 bases. This CDR3 comprises 16 residues. Trimming removed 4 bases from V and 2 bases from J; junction bases left unmatched: 8. Germline values: CDR1 MGHRA, CDR2 YSYEKL. The CDR3: CASSLTSGGGNQPQHF. CDR3 DNA: TGCGCCAGCAGCCTCACTTCAGGGGGAGGCAATCAGCCCCAGCATTTT.

The rearrangement links TRBV2 to TRBJ1-4, with D possibly matching TRBD1 (5 bases). The CDR3 is 15 residues long. Germline CDR1 reads SNHLY; CDR2 reads FYNNEI. V dropped 7 bases and J dropped 5 bases, with 17 bases sitting between them. The CDR3, as DNA: TGTGCCAGCACTGCGCAGAGGGGCACAAATGAAAAACTGTTTTTT. Protein sequence: CASTAQRGTNEKLFF.

Here the CDR3 DNA reads TGTGCCAGCAGCGTAGCGGGAAATTCACCCCTCCACTTT. Its protein is CASSVAGNSPLHF. V and J are TRBV9 and TRBJ1-6; D is uncertain. Trimming cost V 0 bases and J 7 bases, with 5 bases left between them. Germline V gives CDR1 SGDLS, CDR2 YYNGEE. The CDR3 sequence is 13 residues long.

The chain couples TRBV3-1 (or the pseudogene TRBV3-2) to TRBJ2-7; TRBD2 matches 13 bases. The V segment lost 1 base and the J segment 6 bases; nucleotides outside the gene matches: 0. There are 14 residues in the CDR3. Germline V lookup: CDR1 LGHDT, CDR2 YNNKEL (reference sequence). This CDR3 is CASSQGLAGGEQYF. CDR3 bases: TGTGCCAGCAGCCAAGGACTAGCGGGAGGCGAGCAGTACTTC.

This clone was counted a few times. The chain carries TRBV7-9 and TRBJ1-1, with 11 positions matching TRBD1. This CDR3 spans 15 amino acids. Losses at the gene ends were 5 bases for V and 5 bases for J; bases not matched to a gene: 7. Germline CDR1 SEHNR, CDR2 FQNEAQ (reference sequence). In DNA form, the CDR3 reads TGTGCCAGCAGCAAGGGACAGGGGGGTTGGACTGAAGCTTTCTTT. Protein product: CASSKGQGGWTEAFF.

The table lists this clone with a few counts. The chain is built from TRBV27 and TRBJ2-4; 9 nucleotides match TRBD1. Unmatched junction bases numbered 15, after V lost 5 bases and J lost 7 bases. Germline V lookup: CDR1 MNHEY, CDR2 SMNVEV (reference sequence). The CDR3 has 17 amino acids. CDR3 amino acids: CASSQRAGTGTSNIQYF. The CDR3 DNA sequence: TGTGCCAGCAGTCAAAGGGCCGGGACAGGGACAAGCAACATTCAGTACTTC.

The chain uses TRBV5-1 and TRBJ2-7; 9 bases are a match to TRBD1. V trimming: 4 bases; J trimming: 0 bases; junction bases outside the gene matches: 5. The CDR3 has 15 residues. In germline, CDR1 is SGHRS, CDR2 YFSETQ. For the CDR3, the DNA is TGCGCCAGCAGCGTGGGACAGGGAAGCTCCTACGAGCAGTACTTC. Protein product: CASSVGQGSSYEQYF.

This chain links TRBV7-6 with TRBJ2-7, with D uncertain. Germline values: CDR1 SGHVS, CDR2 FNYEAQ. With 1 base removed from V and 0 bases from J, the gap between germline ends came to 13 bases. This CDR3 is built from 16 residues. In nucleotides, the CDR3 is TGTGCCAGCAGCTTAGTAGGTGCAACAAGCTCCTACGAGCAGTACTTC. Its protein product is CASSLVGATSSYEQYF.

This clone was counted once. CDR3 nucleotides: TGTGCCAGCAGCTTGGCAGGGATGGAGCAGTACTTC. This translates into CASSLAGMEQYF. The chain carries TRBV5-6 and TRBJ2-7, with a weak D call TRBD1 (5 bases). CDR1 and CDR2 (germline): SGHDT, YYEEEE. The CDR3 consists of 12 residues. Deletions cut 0 bases from V and 7 bases from J, with 8 bases between.

The chain carries TRBV2 and TRBJ2-5; unclear D gene. Trimming left V 7 bases short and J 1 base short, with 7 bases between. Germline loops: CDR1 SNHLY, CDR2 FYNNEI. The CDR3 totals 12 residues. The CDR3 DNA reads TGTGCCAGCACCCAGCGCCAAGAGACCCAGTACTTC. Its protein product is CASTQRQETQYF.

The J gene is TRBJ2-3, the V gene TRBV5-1; D gene unclear. The germline gives CDR1 SGHRS, CDR2 YFSETQ. V lost 0 bases and J 2 bases, leaving 4 bases between the germline ends. The length of the CDR3 is 13 residues. The CDR3 reads CASSLGATDTQYF. DNA for the CDR3: TGCGCCAGCAGCTTGGGGGCCACAGATACGCAGTATTTT.

A few counts support this clone. The chain joins TRBV11-2 to TRBJ2-7; tentative D call: TRBD1 (5 bases). Germline V gene data show CDR1 as SGHAT and CDR2 as FQNNGV. The CDR3 runs to 13 residues. Trimming removed 6 bases from V and 2 bases from J, with 11 bases in between. The CDR3 coding sequence is TGTGCCAGCAGTCCCAGGGTCACCTACGAGCAGTACTTC. Amino acids: CASSPRVTYEQYF.

The gene calls are TRBV7-8 and TRBJ1-4, with 7 bases lining up with TRBD1. CDR1 and CDR2 from the germline V gene are SGHVS and FQNEAQ. This CDR3 has 16 amino acids. After removal of 1 base from V and 5 bases from J, the junction contained 7 bases not matched to a gene. The CDR3 loop reads CASSLGDRQGNEKLFF. The CDR3 DNA reads TGTGCCAGCAGCTTAGGGGACAGACAGGGAAATGAAAAACTGTTTTTT. The whole variable domain, remainder taken from reference TRBV7-8 and TRBJ1-4, is GAGVSQSPRYKVAKRGQDVALRCDPISGHVSLFWYQQALGQGPEFLTYFQNEAQLDKSGLPSDRFFAERPEGSVSTLKIQRTQQEDSAVYLCASSLGDRQGNEKLFFGSGTQLSVL.

The J gene is TRBJ2-5, the V gene TRBV5-1, with D possibly called TRBD1 or TRBD2 (6 bases each). The V gene's germline CDR1 is SGHRS and CDR2 YFSETQ. Trimming took off 7 bases at V and 5 bases at J, with 18 bases between the two ends. This CDR3 spans 14 amino acids. The CDR3 bases are TGCGCCAGCCGGCGGGACACTGGGGCTGAGACCCAGTACTTC. It translates to CASRRDTGAETQYF.

J is TRBJ2-7 and V is TRBV2, with D maybe TRBD2 (5 bases). In germline, CDR1 is SNHLY, CDR2 FYNNEI. The length of the CDR3 is 14 residues. Trimming pared 6 bases from V and 4 bases from J, leaving 16 bases between. Here the CDR3 reads CASSSGPPGYEQYF. In DNA form, the CDR3 reads TGTGCCAGCAGCTCCGGTCCACCGGGATACGAGCAGTACTTC.

In its sample, this clone was seen a few times. In DNA, the CDR3 is TGTGCCAGCAGCCATCCTACCGGGGAGCTGTTTTTT. It is translated as CASSHPTGELFF. This sequence joins TRBV3-1 (or the pseudogene TRBV3-2) and TRBJ2-2; D is ambiguous. The ends were cut back, 3 bases at V and 5 bases at J, with 4 bases in the middle. CDR3 size: 12 residues. Germline CDR1 reads LGHDT; CDR2 reads YNNKEL (reference sequence).

The V call is TRBV19, the J call TRBJ2-1; weak D call: TRBD1 (6 bases). CDR3 length: 14 amino acids. Germline values: CDR1 LNHDA, CDR2 SQIVND (reference sequence). Trimming removed 3 bases from V and 5 bases from J, with 11 bases in between. The CDR3 loop reads CASSIQGSNNEQFF. CDR3 DNA: TGTGCCAGTAGTATTCAGGGGTCTAACAATGAGCAGTTCTTC.

The rearrangement joins TRBV20-1 to TRBJ2-5; D gene uncertain. Trimming took 3 bases from V and 2 from J, leaving 10 bases between them. CDR3 size: 13 residues. Germline V gives CDR1 DFQATT, CDR2 SNEGSKA (reference sequence). The CDR3 DNA reads TGCAGTGCTAGTTTAGCTTGGCAAGAGACCCAGTACTTC. This translates into CSASLAWQETQYF.

The chain recombines TRBV29-1 with TRBJ2-5, with D uncertain. The length of the CDR3 is 10 residues. V was pared by 7 bases and J by 2 bases, with 5 bases between. Germline V lookup: CDR1 SQVTM, CDR2 ANQGSEA. The CDR3 nucleotides are TGCAGCGCAACGCAAGAGACCCAGTACTTC. Protein sequence: CSATQETQYF.

The gene calls are TRBV28 and TRBJ1-2, with D uncertain. V lost 6 bases to trimming and J lost 1 base, with 9 bases between them. The CDR3 runs 13 residues. From germline, CDR1 is MDHEN and CDR2 SYDVKM. The CDR3 DNA follows: TGTGCCAGCAGGCAAACACTTAACTATGGCTACACCTTC. Protein: CASRQTLNYGYTF.

A single count supports this clone. The chain employs TRBV7-2 and TRBJ1-5; tentative D call: TRBD1 (5 bases). The CDR3 totals 16 residues. Per the germline V gene, CDR1 is SGHTA and CDR2 is FQGNSA. Trimming took off 2 bases at V and 3 bases at J, with 14 bases between the two ends. CDR3 in amino acids: CASSLRQLAPNQPQHF. In nucleotides, the CDR3 is TGTGCCAGCAGCTTACGACAGCTCGCCCCCAATCAGCCCCAGCATTTT.

The chain combines TRBV6-1 with TRBJ2-3; D assignment may be TRBD1 or TRBD2 (5 bases each). The V end lost 1 base, the J end lost 7 bases, and 9 bases lay between the germline ends. Germline-derived CDR1 and CDR2 are MNHNS and SASEGT. CDR3 length: 13 amino acids. CDR3 sequence reads: CASSEEEGNTQYF. CDR3 nucleotides: TGTGCCAGCAGTGAAGAAGAGGGGAATACGCAGTATTTT.

The rearrangement joins TRBV28 to TRBJ1-2, with TRBD1 matching 7 bases. CDR3 length: 13 amino acids. With V trimmed by 6 bases and J by 4 bases, 5 bases remained unmatched. Looked up from germline, CDR1 is MDHEN and CDR2 is SYDVKM. CDR3 sequence: CASSPTGLYGYTF. The CDR3 DNA sequence: TGTGCCAGCAGCCCGACAGGGCTCTATGGCTACACCTTC.

The rearrangement joins TRBV5-8 to TRBJ1-1; 9 nucleotides line up with TRBD1. This CDR3 contains 15 residues. Germline CDR1 and CDR2: SGHTS and YDEGEE. V was clipped by 5 bases and J by 1 base; unmatched bases: 6. The DNA for the CDR3 is TGTGCCAGCAGTTTCCGGGGACAGGGGAACACTGAAGCTTTCTTT. This translates into CASSFRGQGNTEAFF. The variable domain in full, with the rest retrieved from reference TRBV5-8 and TRBJ1-1, is EAGVTQSPTHLIKTRGQQATLRCSPISGHTSVYWYQQALGLGLQFLLWYDEGEERNRGNFPPRFSGRQFPNYSSELNVNALELEDSALYLCASSFRGQGNTEAFFGQGTRLTVV.